This paragraph reports one T cell receptor beta chain. The specificity of this receptor is unknown. No base qualities exist here, and no much larger clone lies one base off it. At one collaborating source in Seattle, patients were enrolled during active infection and were followed longitudinally through the course of disease. Whole blood was collected in K2EDTA tubes by collaborating institutions according to the institutions' own protocols. For TCRbeta analysis, collaborators shipped samples as frozen whole blood, isolated PBMCs, or DNA extracted from either of those sample types. Reading from cysteine to phenylalanine, the CDR3 counts 13 amino acids. This entry keeps only the CDR3 DNA: 39 bases, framed from base 1. The junction shows trimming of 4 bases on V and 6 bases on J, plus 13 bases between the germline ends. Looking up the germline V gene (reference sequence) yields CDR1 SGHKS and CDR2 YYEKEE.

The data stem from a study of blood T cell repertoires in COVID-19 (dated by TCRdb to 2020 to 2021). For the wider study: Samples covering the acute and convalescent phases of COVID-19 were provided by collaborators in the United States, Italy and Spain. Where HLA class I and class II types were available, the types were taken from metadata supplied by the sample provider, not from assay-based typing. The repertoires were released in a freely available public database intended as a resource for research on the immune response to SARS-CoV-2. The dataset comprised deeply sampled blood TCRbeta repertoires from subjects exposed to, actively infected with, or recovered from COVID-19. A de-identified subject ID, COVID-19 status, age in years and sex were almost always included in the sample metadata. The samples were drawn from the first 160 participants of the ongoing ImmuneRACE study and from some 1,300 subjects provided by 6 global collaborators. The material from the prospective study consisted of cDNA or gDNA derived from T cells, B-cell-depleted T cells, or PBMCs.

What the work shows at the level of the full study, not this receptor alone: Clinical and demographic metadata were provided uncurated, with the amount varying by source and participant.

TCRbeta CDR3 regions were amplified from genomic DNA by means of the immunoSEQ Assay, a bias-controlled multiplex PCR. Per the authors' processing: The number of nucleated cells in each sample was estimated by amplification of reference gene primers within the assay. Sequence reads were collapsed and filtered to measure the absolute abundance of every unique TCRbeta CDR3 rearrangement. For each sample, productive Simpson clonality was calculated as the square root of Simpson's diversity index across productive rearrangements. TCRdb mirrors the immuneACCESS table, restricted to in-frame sequences. Some clones are absent from its copies; in checked studies, under half trace to an unresolved V gene, and the reason for the others is unknown. The V and J calls and the clone size are those of that table, but D and trimming were determined from the DNA. For this sample the table gives 100,000 to 150,000 clones, of which 92% were detected only once. The ten largest clones capture around 2% of the sample.

Recombination joined TRBV5-5 with TRBJ1-1; no confident D gene assignment can be made. The sample taken for sequencing was peripheral blood. This TCR came from a man aged 50 to 59 with COVID-19, enrolled during active disease. The base sequence is TGTGCCAGCAGCCTGAACGGAGTGTCTGAAGCTTTCTTT. Its protein product is CASSLNGVSEAFF.